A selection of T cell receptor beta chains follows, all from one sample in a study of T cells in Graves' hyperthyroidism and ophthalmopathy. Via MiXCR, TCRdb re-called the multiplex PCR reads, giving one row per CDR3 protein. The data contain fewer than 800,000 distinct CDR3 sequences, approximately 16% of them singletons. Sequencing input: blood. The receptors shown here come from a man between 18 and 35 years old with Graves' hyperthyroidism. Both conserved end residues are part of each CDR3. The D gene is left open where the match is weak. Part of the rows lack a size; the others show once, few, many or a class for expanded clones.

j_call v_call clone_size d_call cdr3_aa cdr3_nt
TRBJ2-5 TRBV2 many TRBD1 CASSVQGQAETQYF TGTGCCAGCAGTGTACAAGGACAGGCAGAGACCCAGTACTTC
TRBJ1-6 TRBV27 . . CASSLGTENSPLHF TGTGCCAGCAGTCTCGGGACGGAAAATTCACCCCTCCACTTT
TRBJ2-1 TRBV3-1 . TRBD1 CASMSTGPSSYNEQFF TGTGCCAGCATGTCGACAGGGCCTAGCTCCTACAATGAGCAGTTCTTC
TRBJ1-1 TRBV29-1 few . CSVGTGPLGNTEAFF TGCAGCGTCGGAACAGGACCCCTGGGGAACACTGAAGCTTTCTTT
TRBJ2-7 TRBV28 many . CASSDRLRYEQYF TGTGCCAGCAGTGACCGACTGCGCTACGAGCAGTACTTC
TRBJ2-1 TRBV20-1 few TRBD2 CSARSGGLAGGSSYNEQFF TGCAGTGCTAGATCTGGGGGACTAGCGGGAGGCAGCTCCTACAATGAGCAGTTCTTC
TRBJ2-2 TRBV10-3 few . CAVQGDGTGELFF TGTGCCGTGCAAGGAGACGGCACCGGGGAGCTGTTTTTT
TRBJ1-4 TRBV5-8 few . CASSWGEATNEKLFF TGTGCCAGCAGCTGGGGTGAAGCGACTAATGAAAAACTGTTTTTT
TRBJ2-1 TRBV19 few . CASSIGQGPYNEQFF TGTGCCAGTAGTATAGGGCAGGGGCCCTACAATGAGCAGTTCTTC
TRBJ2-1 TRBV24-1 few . CATYASQRYNEQFF TGTGCCACCTACGCTAGCCAAAGATACAATGAGCAGTTCTTC
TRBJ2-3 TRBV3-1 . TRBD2 CASSQGTSGSSTDTQYF TGTGCCAGCAGCCAAGGGACTAGCGGGTCTAGCACAGATACGCAGTATTTT
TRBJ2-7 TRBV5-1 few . CASCLEISAFYEQYF TGCGCCAGCTGCTTGGAGATTAGCGCCTTCTACGAGCAGTACTTC
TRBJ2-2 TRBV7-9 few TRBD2 CASSFASGFYTGELFF TGTGCCAGCAGCTTCGCTAGCGGCTTCTACACCGGGGAGCTGTTTTTT
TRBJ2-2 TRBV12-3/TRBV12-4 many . CASSLPGSGTGELFF TGTGCCAGCAGTTTGCCCGGGTCCGGCACCGGGGAGCTGTTTTTT
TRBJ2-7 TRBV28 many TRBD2 CASTWGGEYEQYF TGTGCCAGCACCTGGGGGGGTGAATACGAGCAGTACTTC
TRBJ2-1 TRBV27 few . CASKGNEQFF TGTGCCAGCAAGGGTAATGAGCAGTTCTTC
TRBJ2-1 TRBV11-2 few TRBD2 CASSLRREGLDNEQFF TGTGCCAGCAGCTTAAGGCGGGAGGGCCTGGACAATGAGCAGTTCTTC